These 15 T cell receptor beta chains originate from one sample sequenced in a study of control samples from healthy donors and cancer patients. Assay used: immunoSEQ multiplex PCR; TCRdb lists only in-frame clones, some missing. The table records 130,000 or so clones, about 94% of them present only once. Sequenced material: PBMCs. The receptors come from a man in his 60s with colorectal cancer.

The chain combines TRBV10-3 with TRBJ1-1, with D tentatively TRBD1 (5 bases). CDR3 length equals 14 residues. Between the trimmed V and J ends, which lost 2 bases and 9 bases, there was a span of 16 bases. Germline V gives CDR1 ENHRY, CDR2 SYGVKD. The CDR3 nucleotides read TGTGCCATCAGTGAGCTGGGGGGGGTGACCCAAGCTTTCTTT. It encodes CAISELGGVTQAFF.

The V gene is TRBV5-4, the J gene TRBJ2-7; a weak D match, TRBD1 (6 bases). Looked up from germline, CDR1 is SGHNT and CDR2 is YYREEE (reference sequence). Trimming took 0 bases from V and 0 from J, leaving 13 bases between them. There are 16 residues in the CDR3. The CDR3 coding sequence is TGTGCCAGCAGCTTGGCCGGGGCAGGGGCCTCCTACGAGCAGTACTTC. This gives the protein CASSLAGAGASYEQYF.

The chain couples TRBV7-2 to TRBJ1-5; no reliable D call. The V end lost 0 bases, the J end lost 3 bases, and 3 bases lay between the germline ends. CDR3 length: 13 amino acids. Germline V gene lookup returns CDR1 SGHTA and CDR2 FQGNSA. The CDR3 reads CASSLADNQPQHF. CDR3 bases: TGTGCCAGCAGCTTAGCGGACAATCAGCCCCAGCATTTT.

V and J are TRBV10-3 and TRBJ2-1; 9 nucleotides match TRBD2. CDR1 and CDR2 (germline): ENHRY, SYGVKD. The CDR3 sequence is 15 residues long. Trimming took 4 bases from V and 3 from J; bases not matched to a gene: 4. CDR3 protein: CAISGSGGLYNEQFF. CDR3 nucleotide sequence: TGTGCCATCAGTGGAAGCGGGGGGCTCTACAATGAGCAGTTCTTC.

Written as DNA, the CDR3 is TGCAGCGTTGAAGATTCGGTGAGGACTGAAGCTTTCTTT. It is translated as CSVEDSVRTEAFF. The J gene is TRBJ1-1, the V gene TRBV29-1; unclear D gene. V lost 0 bases to trimming and J lost 5 bases, with 10 bases between them. The CDR3 consists of 13 residues. In germline, CDR1 is SQVTM, CDR2 ANQGSEA.

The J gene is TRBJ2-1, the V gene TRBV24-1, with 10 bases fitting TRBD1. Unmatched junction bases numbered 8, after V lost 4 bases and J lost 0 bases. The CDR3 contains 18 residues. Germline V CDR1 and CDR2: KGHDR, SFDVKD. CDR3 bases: TGTGCCACCAGTGAATCCGACAGGGGGCAAAGCTCCTACAATGAGCAGTTCTTC. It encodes CATSESDRGQSSYNEQFF.

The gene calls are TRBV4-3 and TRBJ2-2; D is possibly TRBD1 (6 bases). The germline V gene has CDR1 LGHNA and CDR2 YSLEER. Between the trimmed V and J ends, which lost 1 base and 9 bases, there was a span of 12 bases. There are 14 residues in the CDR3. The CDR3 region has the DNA TGCGCCAGCAGCCAAGGTTACAGGGACCGGGAGCTGTTTTTT. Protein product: CASSQGYRDRELFF.

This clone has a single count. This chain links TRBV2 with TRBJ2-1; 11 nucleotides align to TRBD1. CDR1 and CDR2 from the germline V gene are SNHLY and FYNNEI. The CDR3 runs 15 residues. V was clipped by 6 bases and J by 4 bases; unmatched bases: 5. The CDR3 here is CASRGGQGDYNEQFF. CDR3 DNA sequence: TGTGCCAGCAGAGGGGGACAGGGGGATTACAATGAGCAGTTCTTC.

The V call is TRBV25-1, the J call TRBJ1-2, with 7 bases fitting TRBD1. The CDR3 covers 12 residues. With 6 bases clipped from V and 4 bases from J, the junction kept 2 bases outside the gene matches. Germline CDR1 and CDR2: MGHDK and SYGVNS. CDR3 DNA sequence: TGTGCCAGCAGAGGGACAGTCTATGGCTACACCTTC. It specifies CASRGTVYGYTF.

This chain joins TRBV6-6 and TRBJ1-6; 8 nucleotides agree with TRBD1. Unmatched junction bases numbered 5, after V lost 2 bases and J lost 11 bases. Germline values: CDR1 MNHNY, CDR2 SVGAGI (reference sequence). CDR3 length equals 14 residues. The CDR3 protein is CASSYGQGLTPLHF. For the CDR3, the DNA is TGTGCCAGCAGTTACGGACAGGGATTAACACCCCTCCACTTT.

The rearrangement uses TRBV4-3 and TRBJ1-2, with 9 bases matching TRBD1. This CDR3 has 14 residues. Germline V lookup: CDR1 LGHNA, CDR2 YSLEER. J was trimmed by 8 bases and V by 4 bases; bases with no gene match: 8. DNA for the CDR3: TGCGCCAGCAGCCCTACCTGGACAGGGGAAGGCTACACCTTC. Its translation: CASSPTWTGEGYTF.

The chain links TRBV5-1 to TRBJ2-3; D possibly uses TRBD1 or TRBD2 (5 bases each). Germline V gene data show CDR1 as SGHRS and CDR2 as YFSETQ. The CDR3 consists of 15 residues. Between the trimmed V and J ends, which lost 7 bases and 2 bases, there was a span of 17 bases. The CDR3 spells CASAREGTDTDTQYF. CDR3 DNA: TGCGCCAGCGCAAGGGAAGGGACGGACACAGATACGCAGTATTTT.

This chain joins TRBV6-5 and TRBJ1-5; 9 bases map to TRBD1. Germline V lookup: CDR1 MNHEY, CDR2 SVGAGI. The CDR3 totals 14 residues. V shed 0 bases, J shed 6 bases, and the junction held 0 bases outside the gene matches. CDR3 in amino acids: CASSYSDRGQPQHF. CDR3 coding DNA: TGTGCCAGCAGTTACTCGGACAGGGGTCAGCCCCAGCATTTT.

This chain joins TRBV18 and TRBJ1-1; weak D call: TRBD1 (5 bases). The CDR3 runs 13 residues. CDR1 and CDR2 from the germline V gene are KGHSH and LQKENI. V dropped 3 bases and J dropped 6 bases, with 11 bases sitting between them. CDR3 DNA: TGTGCCAGCTCACCGGGGCCTCAGCCTGAAGCTTTCTTT. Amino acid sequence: CASSPGPQPEAFF. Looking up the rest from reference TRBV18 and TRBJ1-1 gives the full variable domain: NAGVMQNPRHLVRRRGQEARLRCSPMKGHSHVYWYRQLPEEGLKFMVYLQKENIIDESGMPKERFSAEFPKEGPSILRIQQVVRGDSAAYFCASSPGPQPEAFFGQGTRLTVV.

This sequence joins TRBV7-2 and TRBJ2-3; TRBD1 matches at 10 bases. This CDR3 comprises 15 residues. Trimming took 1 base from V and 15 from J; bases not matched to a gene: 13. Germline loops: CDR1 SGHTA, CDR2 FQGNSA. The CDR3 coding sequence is TGTGCCAGCAGCTTAGGACAGGGGGCATTAGTTTTCCACTATTTT. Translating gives CASSLGQGALVFHYF.